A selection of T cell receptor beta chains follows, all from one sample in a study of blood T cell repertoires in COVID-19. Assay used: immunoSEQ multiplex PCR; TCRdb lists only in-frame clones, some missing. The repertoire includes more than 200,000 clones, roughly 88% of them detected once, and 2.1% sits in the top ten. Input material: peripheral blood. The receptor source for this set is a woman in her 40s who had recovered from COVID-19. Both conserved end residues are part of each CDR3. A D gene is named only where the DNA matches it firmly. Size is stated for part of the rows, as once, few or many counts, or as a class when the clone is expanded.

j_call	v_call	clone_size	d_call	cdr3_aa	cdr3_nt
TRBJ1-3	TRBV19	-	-	CASSIGGTGNTIYF	TGTGCCAGTAGCATCGGGGGTACTGGAAACACCATATATTTT
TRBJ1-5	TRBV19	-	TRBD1	CASKHRGAQSNQPQHF	TGTGCCAGCAAACACAGGGGGGCACAATCCAATCAGCCCCAGCATTTT
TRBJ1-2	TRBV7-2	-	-	CASSSPPAGTSNYGYTF	TGTGCCAGCAGCTCCCCCCCCGCGGGGACGTCTAACTATGGCTACACCTTC
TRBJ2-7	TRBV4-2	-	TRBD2	CASSQAPGEGRYEQYF	TGTGCCAGCAGCCAAGCGCCCGGGGAGGGGAGGTACGAGCAGTACTTC
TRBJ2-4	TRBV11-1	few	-	CASSLGGQNIQYF	TGTGCCAGCAGCTTGGGGGGTCAAAACATTCAGTACTTC
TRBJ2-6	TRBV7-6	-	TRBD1	CASSQPGTAGANVLTF	TGTGCCAGCAGCCAGCCCGGGACAGCTGGAGCCAACGTCCTGACTTTC
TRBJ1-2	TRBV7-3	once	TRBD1	CASSTDGTGGRGYTF	TGTGCCAGCAGCACTGACGGGACAGGGGGTAGGGGCTACACCTTC
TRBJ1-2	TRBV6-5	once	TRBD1	CASSYEQGLGGYTF	TGTGCCAGCAGTTACGAACAGGGGTTGGGCGGCTACACCTTC
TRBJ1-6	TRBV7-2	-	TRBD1	CASSSSVTGVGSPLHF	TGTGCCAGCAGCTCCTCGGTGACAGGGGTAGGTTCACCCCTCCACTTT
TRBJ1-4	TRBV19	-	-	CASRERQSLNEKLFF	TGTGCCAGTAGGGAAAGACAGAGCCTAAATGAAAAACTGTTTTTT
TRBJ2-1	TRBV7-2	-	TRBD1	CAIRPGGYSEQFF	TGTGCCATCAGGCCAGGGGGCTATAGTGAGCAGTTCTTC
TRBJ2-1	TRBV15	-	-	CATSRDPAGDSSYNEQFF	TGTGCCACCAGCAGAGATCCAGCGGGCGACAGTTCCTACAATGAGCAGTTCTTC
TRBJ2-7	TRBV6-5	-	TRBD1	CASAKGAEFYEQYF	TGTGCCAGCGCGAAGGGGGCGGAATTCTACGAGCAGTACTTC
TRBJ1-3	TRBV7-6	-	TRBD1	CASILTGGRGNTIYF	TGTGCCAGCATCCTCACAGGGGGCAGGGGAAACACCATATATTTT
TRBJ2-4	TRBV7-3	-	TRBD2	CASSLGSAGGSVQYF	TGTGCCAGCAGCTTAGGGTCCGCGGGGGGTTCAGTTCAGTACTTC
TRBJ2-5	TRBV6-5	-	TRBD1	CASTRDRGRQETQYF	TGTGCCAGCACCAGGGACAGGGGACGCCAAGAGACCCAGTACTTC
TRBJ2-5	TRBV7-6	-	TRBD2	CASSLALPTSGRAGTQYF	TGTGCCAGCAGCTTAGCCCTACCCACTAGCGGGAGGGCGGGGACCCAGTACTTC
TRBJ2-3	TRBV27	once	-	CASRRETSTDTQYF	TGTGCCAGTCGAAGGGAGACTAGCACAGATACGCAGTATTTT
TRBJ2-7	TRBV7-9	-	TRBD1	CASSMRPGQTHEQYF	TGTGCCAGCTCCATGAGACCGGGACAGACCCACGAGCAGTACTTC
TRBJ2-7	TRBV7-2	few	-	CASSLWQGGNEQYF	TGTGCCAGCAGCTTATGGCAGGGCGGCAACGAGCAGTACTTC
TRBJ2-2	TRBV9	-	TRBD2	CASSGPLAGFTGELFF	TGTGCCAGCAGCGGGCCACTAGCGGGGTTCACCGGGGAGCTGTTTTTT
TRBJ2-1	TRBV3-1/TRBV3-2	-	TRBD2	CASSPVRTSGRSNEQFF	TGTGCCAGCAGCCCGGTCCGGACTAGCGGGAGAAGTAATGAGCAGTTCTTC
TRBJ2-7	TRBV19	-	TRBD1	CASSSHHGTGKTYEQYF	TGTGCCAGTAGTTCGCACCACGGGACAGGGAAAACCTACGAGCAGTACTTC
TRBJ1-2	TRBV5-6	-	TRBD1	CASSWGTGGNYGYTF	TGTGCCAGCAGCTGGGGGACAGGGGGCAACTATGGCTACACCTTC
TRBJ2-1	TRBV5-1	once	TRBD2	CASGKTSGGGNEQFF	TGCGCCAGCGGAAAAACTAGCGGCGGGGGGAATGAGCAGTTCTTC
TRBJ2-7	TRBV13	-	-	CASSLYGESYEQYF	TGTGCCAGCAGCTTATACGGTGAGTCCTACGAGCAGTACTTC
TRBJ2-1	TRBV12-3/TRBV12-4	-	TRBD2	CASSLVRGLEQFF	TGTGCCAGCAGTTTAGTGCGGGGGTTAGAGCAGTTCTTC
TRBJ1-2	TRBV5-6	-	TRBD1	CASSLGRGIDGYTF	TGTGCCAGCAGCTTGGGCAGGGGGATCGATGGCTACACCTTC
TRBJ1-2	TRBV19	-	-	CASSLKEVHSYTF	TGTGCCAGTAGCCTTAAGGAGGTACACTCCTACACCTTC
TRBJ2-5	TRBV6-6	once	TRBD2	CASSAPLAGEPQYF	TGTGCCAGCAGTGCCCCGCTAGCGGGGGAGCCCCAGTACTTC
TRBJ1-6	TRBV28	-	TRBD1	CASSLPGQGTSPLHF	TGTGCCAGCAGTCTACCGGGACAGGGCACCTCACCCCTCCACTTT
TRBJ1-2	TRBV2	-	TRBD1	CASSSGTGNGYTF	TGTGCCAGCAGTTCCGGGACAGGGAATGGCTACACCTTC
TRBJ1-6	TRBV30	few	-	CAWSVRLLNSPLHF	TGTGCCTGGAGTGTCCGACTTCTTAATTCACCCCTCCACTTT
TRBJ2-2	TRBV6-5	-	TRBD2	CASRGLAGLTGELFF	TGTGCCAGCAGGGGACTAGCGGGACTCACCGGGGAGCTGTTTTTT
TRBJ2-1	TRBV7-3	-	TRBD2	CASSSLAGDVGEQFF	TGTGCCAGCAGCTCCCTAGCGGGGGATGTGGGTGAGCAGTTCTTC
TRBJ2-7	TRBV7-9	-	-	CASSRSRPGMEEQYF	TGTGCCAGCAGCCGCAGCAGACCGGGGATGGAAGAGCAGTACTTC
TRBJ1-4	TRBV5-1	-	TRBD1	CASSRNRGGYEKLFF	TGCGCCAGCAGCAGGAACAGGGGTGGTTATGAAAAACTGTTTTTT
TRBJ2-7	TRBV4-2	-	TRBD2	CASSPTSGNPYEQYF	TGTGCCAGCAGCCCTACTAGCGGGAACCCTTACGAGCAGTACTTC
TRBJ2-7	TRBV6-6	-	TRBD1	CASSWDRGHYEQYF	TGTGCCAGCAGCTGGGACAGGGGGCATTACGAGCAGTACTTC
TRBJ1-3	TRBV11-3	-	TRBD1	CASSRRTGSGNTIYF	TGTGCCAGCAGCAGAAGGACAGGCTCTGGAAACACCATATATTTT
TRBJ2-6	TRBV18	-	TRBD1	CASSPLTGGASGANVLTF	TGTGCCAGCTCACCACTGACAGGGGGCGCCTCTGGGGCCAACGTCCTGACTTTC
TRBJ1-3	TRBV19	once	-	CASSFPPYRAGNTIYF	TGTGCCAGTAGCTTCCCACCCTACAGGGCTGGAAACACCATATATTTT